The 25 T cell receptor beta chains listed next were all sequenced from one sample in a study of patients and donors after allogeneic stem cell transplantation. MiXCR, applied by TCRdb to the RT-PCR reads, yields one record per CDR3 protein. The sample has roughly 940,000 distinct CDR3 sequences, more than 15% seen once. The sample comprised blood, either unsorted or a sorted T cell fraction (not recorded which). These receptors came from a human donor who was either an allogeneic HSCT recipient or a stem cell or donor lymphocyte infusion donor (not recorded which). It is not recorded whose cells these are; they may come from a transplant donor.

The rearrangement links TRBV6-1 to TRBJ2-4, with D possibly being TRBD1 (5 bases). Looked up from germline, CDR1 is MNHNS and CDR2 is SASEGT. CDR3 size: 18 residues. The V and J ends lost 5 bases and 1 base respectively, with 21 bases between them. CDR3 DNA: TGTGCCAGCAGTAACACTCCGGCGGCAGGGTGGGCCAAAAACATTCAGTACTTC. Its translation: CASSNTPAAGWAKNIQYF.

This clonotype has more than one count but fewer than ten. V usage is TRBV7-9 and J usage is TRBJ2-4; 7 nucleotides match TRBD2. V dropped 3 bases and J dropped 4; count of bases not matched to a gene: 6. The CDR3 covers 15 residues. Germline V gene data show CDR1 as SEHNR and CDR2 as FQNEAQ (reference sequence). CDR3 region: CASSLIFGGKNIQYF. In DNA, the CDR3 is TGTGCCAGCAGCTTGATATTCGGGGGGAAAAACATTCAGTACTTC.

This clonotype has ten or more counts. The genes are TRBV12-3 or TRBV12-4 and TRBJ2-2; D remains ambiguous. CDR3 length: 13 amino acids. V dropped 6 bases and J dropped 8 bases, with 13 bases sitting between them. CDR3 loop: CASSPRFGGELFF. In DNA, the CDR3 is TGTGCCAGCAGCCCCAGATTCGGGGGGGAGCTGTTTTTT.

This clonotype was recorded at least ten times. The J gene is TRBJ2-7, the V gene TRBV5-1; 10 bases align to TRBD2. Per germline, CDR1 SGHRS and CDR2 YFSETQ. Unmatched junction bases numbered 2, after V lost 6 bases and J lost 2 bases. CDR3 size: 13 residues. CDR3 coding DNA: TGCGCCAGCAAACTAGCGGGAACCTACGAGCAGTACTTC. Its translation: CASKLAGTYEQYF. Combining the CDR3 with reference TRBV5-1 and TRBJ2-7 gives the whole variable domain KAGVTQTPRYLIKTRGQQVTLSCSPISGHRSVSWYQQTPGQGLQFLFEYFSETQRNKGNFPGRFSGRQFSNSRSEMNVSTLELGDSALYLCASKLAGTYEQYFGPGTRLTVT.

In its sample, this clonotype was seen a few times. The CDR3 nucleotides are TGTGCCAGCAGCACCTCGTCTAGCGGGGGCCGCTCCTACAATGAGCAGTTCTTC. Amino acids: CASSTSSSGGRSYNEQFF. The gene calls are TRBV5-6 and TRBJ2-1, with 10 bases lining up with TRBD2. The CDR3 has 18 residues. V was clipped by 4 bases and J by 0 bases; unmatched bases: 10. The germline gives CDR1 SGHDT, CDR2 YYEEEE. The complete variable domain, with remaining parts taken from reference TRBV5-6 and TRBJ2-1, reads DAGVTQSPTHLIKTRGQQVTLRCSPKSGHDTVSWYQQALGQGPQFIFQYYEEEERQRGNFPDRFSGHQFPNYSSELNVNALLLGDSALYLCASSTSSSGGRSYNEQFFGPGTRLTVL.

This clonotype occurred a few times. For the CDR3, the DNA is TGTGCCAGCAGCCCAGGACTAGGTTTGAATGAGCAGTTCTTC. The encoded protein is CASSPGLGLNEQFF. The V call is TRBV13, the J call TRBJ2-1, with 7 bases fitting TRBD2. This CDR3 comprises 14 residues. V lost 5 bases to trimming and J lost 7 bases; unmatched junction nucleotides: 8. Germline values: CDR1 PRHDT, CDR2 FYEKMQ (reference sequence). The variable domain in full, completed from reference TRBV13 and TRBJ2-1, reads AAGVIQSPRHLIKEKRETATLKCYPIPRHDTVYWYQQGPGQDPQFLISFYEKMQSDKGSIPDRFSAQQFSDYHSELNMSSLELGDSALYFCASSPGLGLNEQFFGPGTRLTVL.

This clonotype was seen only a few times. V is TRBV3-1 and J is TRBJ2-1, with TRBD2 identical over 13 bases. Germline CDR1 is LGHDT and CDR2 is YNNKEL (reference sequence). This CDR3 region has 16 residues. V gave up 1 base and J gave up 7 bases; unmatched junction bases: 4. This CDR3 is CASSQVGLAGENEQFF. The CDR3 DNA reads TGTGCCAGCAGCCAAGTCGGACTAGCGGGAGAGAATGAGCAGTTCTTC.

The rearrangement joins TRBV6-5 to TRBJ1-2; TRBD1 agrees at 7 bases. This CDR3 contains 19 residues. After removal of 0 bases from V and 2 bases from J, the junction contained 15 bases not matched to a gene. The germline V gene encodes CDR1 MNHEY and CDR2 SVGAGI. DNA for the CDR3: TGTGCCAGCAGTTACTCACCACTTTACAGGGGCCGTAACAACTATGGCTACACCTTC. This codes for CASSYSPLYRGRNNYGYTF.

On this clonotype: A junction boundary mismatches the germline segment, possibly from a read error. The V call is TRBV10-3, the J call TRBJ2-1, with 8 nucleotides matching TRBD2. Germline V gives CDR1 ENHRY, CDR2 SYGVKD. The CDR3 extends over 13 amino acids. The CDR3, as DNA: TGTGCCACCCTTTCCCCGACCGGGACTAGACTCAAGTTC. Translated: CATLSPTGTRLKF.

This clonotype has just a few counts. This chain joins TRBV12-3 or TRBV12-4 and TRBJ2-1, with 9 bases fitting TRBD1. This CDR3 comprises 11 residues. Trimming removed 5 bases from V and 10 bases from J; junction bases left unmatched: 0. CDR3 DNA: TGTGCCAGCAGTGACAGGGGGGAGCAGTTCTTC. Translated, it gives CASSDRGEQFF.

This chain links TRBV5-1 with TRBJ2-7, with no clear D. The germline V gene has CDR1 SGHRS and CDR2 YFSETQ. V lost 0 bases to trimming and J lost 0 bases, with 13 bases between them. CDR3 length: 16 amino acids. The CDR3 DNA reads as TGCGCCAGCAGCTTGGACTGGCCCCATAACTCCTACGAGCAGTACTTC. The encoded protein is CASSLDWPHNSYEQYF.

The chain links TRBV4-1 to TRBJ1-2, with 8 bases matching TRBD1. Germline-derived CDR1 and CDR2 are MGHRA and YSYEKL. This CDR3 is built from 15 residues. J was trimmed by 7 bases and V by 0 bases; bases with no gene match: 7. The DNA of the CDR3 is TGCGCCAGCAGCCAAGATTTGGACAGGGTCGGTGGCTACACCTTC. Its protein is CASSQDLDRVGGYTF.

The J gene is TRBJ1-2, the V gene TRBV12-5; 7 nucleotides match TRBD1. The length of the CDR3 is 14 residues. The germline CDR1 and CDR2 sequences are LGHNT and FRNRAP. Trimming removed 6 bases from V and 4 bases from J; junction bases left unmatched: 8. CDR3 DNA sequence: TGTGCTAGTGGCCTCGGACAGGACAGCTATGGCTACACCTTC. Amino acids: CASGLGQDSYGYTF.

The chain uses TRBV13 and TRBJ2-2; no clear D. The CDR3 runs 11 residues. Trimming stripped 5 bases from V and 11 bases from J, with 9 bases between. Germline V gene lookup returns CDR1 PRHDT and CDR2 FYEKMQ (reference sequence). CDR3 nucleotide sequence: TGTGCCAGCAGCGCCCTCAACGAGCTGTTTTTT. It codes for CASSALNELFF.

This clonotype has a handful of counts. The chain is built from TRBV7-9 and TRBJ2-2; D call uncertain. The CDR3 has 16 amino acids. V gave up 1 base and J gave up 4 bases, with 13 bases separating them. Germline V gene lookup returns CDR1 SEHNR and CDR2 FQNEAQ (reference sequence). CDR3 sequence (DNA): TGTGCCAGCAGCTTAGGAGATAGTCGTAGCACCGGGGAGCTGTTTTTT. Encoded protein: CASSLGDSRSTGELFF.

CDR3 in amino acids: CSAGAGGGYGYTF. In DNA, the CDR3 is TGCAGTGCCGGGGCGGGGGGCGGTTATGGCTACACCTTC. The chain joins TRBV20-1 to TRBJ1-2; the D gene is possibly TRBD1 (6 bases). V lost 6 bases to trimming and J lost 5 bases, with 16 bases between them. Germline V lookup: CDR1 DFQATT, CDR2 SNEGSKA (reference sequence). This CDR3 region has 13 residues.

There are a few counts of this clonotype. This chain joins TRBV29-1 and TRBJ2-2; D is uncertain. The CDR3 length is 11 residues. Trimming removed 7 bases from V and 2 bases from J, with 5 bases in between. Germline V gene data show CDR1 as SQVTM and CDR2 as ANQGSEA. The CDR3 DNA reads TGCAGCGGGGTCAACACCGGGGAGCTGTTTTTT. Protein: CSGVNTGELFF.

This clonotype was seen a few times. The chain is built from TRBV25-1 and TRBJ1-4; no clear D gene. This CDR3 is 15 amino acids long. Trimming pared 6 bases from V and 0 bases from J, leaving 11 bases between. Germline V gene sequence: CDR1 MGHDK, CDR2 SYGVNS. CDR3 DNA: TGTGCCAGCAGGGCAGGTGGTGCAACTAATGAAAAACTGTTTTTT. Encoded protein: CASRAGGATNEKLFF. Full variable domain (remainder filled in from reference TRBV25-1 and TRBJ1-4): EADIYQTPRYLVIGTGKKITLECSQTMGHDKMYWYQQDPGMELHLIHYSYGVNSTEKGDLSSESTVSRIRTEHFPLTLESARPSHTSQYLCASRAGGATNEKLFFGSGTQLSVL.

V gene TRBV11-3 combines with J gene TRBJ2-7; no reliable D call. The CDR3 covers 17 residues. Between the trimmed V and J ends, which lost 7 bases and 8 bases, there was a span of 30 bases. Germline lookup yields CDR1 SGHNT and CDR2 YENEEA. CDR3 in DNA: TGTGCCAGCACCTACTCCCTGGCAGGATACACCGGGTTAAAGCAGTACTTC. Translated: CASTYSLAGYTGLKQYF. Filled out from reference TRBV11-3 and TRBJ2-7, the complete variable domain reads EAGVVQSPRYKIIEKKQPVAFWCNPISGHNTLYWYLQNLGQGPELLIRYENEEAVDDSQLPKDRFSAERLKGVDSTLKIQPAELGDSAVYLCASTYSLAGYTGLKQYFGPGTRLTVT.

The chain employs TRBV5-1 and TRBJ1-2; 7 bases agree with TRBD1. Unmatched junction bases numbered 6, after V lost 0 bases and J lost 7 bases. The CDR3 totals 14 residues. Germline-derived CDR1 and CDR2 are SGHRS and YFSETQ. The CDR3 here is CASSLADRVSGYTF. CDR3 sequence (DNA): TGCGCCAGCAGCTTGGCCGACAGGGTCTCTGGCTACACCTTC.

The rearrangement links TRBV24-1 to TRBJ1-1; 10 bases map to TRBD1. Germline V gene data show CDR1 as KGHDR and CDR2 as SFDVKD. The V segment lost 4 bases and the J segment 9 bases; nucleotides outside the gene matches: 10. CDR3 size: 15 residues. Here the CDR3 DNA reads TGTGCCACCAGTGACGCCGGGACAGGGGCCCCTAAAGCTTTCTTT. Protein product: CATSDAGTGAPKAFF.

In its sample, this clonotype was seen a few times. The rearrangement joins TRBV12-3 or TRBV12-4 to TRBJ2-7; TRBD2 matches 9 bases. This CDR3 contains 16 residues. V dropped 6 bases and J dropped 2; count of bases not matched to a gene: 11. The CDR3 here is CASSPAGGTGTYEQYF. The CDR3, as DNA: TGTGCCAGCAGCCCCGCGGGAGGGACGGGAACCTACGAGCAGTACTTC.

The gene calls are TRBV19 and TRBJ1-2; D remains unclear. V dropped 8 bases and J dropped 2 bases, with 12 bases sitting between them. Germline CDR1 LNHDA, CDR2 SQIVND (reference sequence). This CDR3 is built from 13 residues. DNA of the CDR3: TGTGCCAGTGGTTTGAAGATGAACTATGGCTACACCTTC. It is translated as CASGLKMNYGYTF.

The rearrangement links TRBV29-1 to TRBJ2-7, with 7 bases identical to TRBD1. Germline V lookup: CDR1 SQVTM, CDR2 ANQGSEA. The CDR3 has 13 amino acids. The V gene end was trimmed by 6 bases and the J gene end by 3 bases; junction bases not matched to a gene: 8. The CDR3 is CSVSDRAVYEQYF. The CDR3 coding sequence is TGCAGCGTGTCAGACAGGGCAGTCTACGAGCAGTACTTC.

The chain links TRBV12-3 or TRBV12-4 to TRBJ1-6, with TRBD1 matching 9 bases. This CDR3 is 15 amino acids long. V lost 5 bases, J lost 8 bases, and 7 bases stayed unmatched. CDR3 region: CASSPQGAVDSPLHF. Written as DNA, the CDR3 is TGTGCCAGCAGTCCACAGGGGGCGGTAGATTCACCCCTCCACTTT.